These T cell receptor beta chains were read from a single sample in a study of T cells after yellow fever vaccination. MiXCR, run by TCRdb on the 5' RACE reads, gives a single entry per CDR3 protein. The sample holds 500,000 to 650,000 distinct CDR3 sequences, around 12% seen once. The specimen was PBMCs, collected on the day of the yellow fever booster vaccination. Source of these receptors: a young man who received the YFV17D yellow fever vaccine. Each CDR3 is given with its conserved first and last residue. A D gene is named only where the DNA matches it firmly. Clone size, where shown, is once, few, many, or a class for clones that have expanded.

>TRBV7-2|.|TRBJ2-7|.
CASRLQTGSYEQYF
TGTGCCAGCAGGCTTCAGACGGGCTCCTACGAGCAGTACTTC
>TRBV6-5|.|TRBJ1-3|.
CASSYFRGDGNTIYF
TGTGCCAGCAGTTACTTCAGGGGAGATGGAAACACCATATATTTT
>TRBV6-5|few|TRBJ2-5|.
CASSSGTLALETQYF
TGTGCCAGCAGTTCCGGGACTCTGGCTCTGGAGACCCAGTACTTC
>TRBV5-6|.|TRBJ1-2|.
CASKGVPYGYTF
TGTGCCAGCAAAGGGGTGCCCTATGGCTACACCTTC
>TRBV7-2|few|TRBJ2-1|.
CASSLARAVYNEQFF
TGTGCCAGCAGCTTAGCGCGGGCAGTCTACAATGAGCAGTTCTTC
>TRBV12-3/TRBV12-4|many|TRBJ2-5|TRBD1
CASSSSDREQTQYF
TGTGCCAGCAGTTCATCGGACAGGGAACAGACCCAGTACTTC
>TRBV5-1|many|TRBJ1-1|TRBD1
CASSWTGMNTEAFF
TGCGCCAGCAGCTGGACAGGGATGAACACTGAAGCTTTCTTT
>TRBV5-1|.|TRBJ2-1|.
CASSPAATSYNEQFF
TGCGCCAGCAGCCCGGCCGCCACCTCCTACAATGAGCAGTTCTTC
>TRBV20-1|.|TRBJ1-4|.
CSARRGGNEKLFF
TGCAGTGCCCGGAGGGGGGGTAATGAAAAACTGTTTTTT
>TRBV5-1|.|TRBJ2-7|TRBD1
CASSFRQGAGEQYF
TGCGCCAGCAGCTTCAGGCAGGGGGCGGGGGAGCAGTACTTC
>TRBV20-1|many|TRBJ2-3|TRBD1
CSARSPQGVLTDTQYF
TGCAGTGCTAGGAGTCCACAGGGGGTCCTCACAGATACGCAGTATTTT
>TRBV7-2|.|TRBJ2-7|TRBD2
CASSPIRTSGNEQYF
TGTGCCAGCAGCCCAATCCGGACTAGCGGGAACGAGCAGTACTTC
>TRBV6-1|.|TRBJ2-1|.
CASSLRDGTYEQFF
TGTGCCAGCAGTCTTCGGGATGGCACCTATGAGCAGTTCTTC
>TRBV12-3/TRBV12-4|many|TRBJ2-1|.
CASSFRLGGEQFF
TGTGCCAGCAGTTTCAGACTAGGGGGTGAGCAGTTCTTC
>TRBV5-5|few|TRBJ2-2|TRBD2
CASSYPGLAGSNTGELFF
TGTGCCAGCAGCTACCCGGGACTAGCGGGATCGAACACCGGGGAGCTGTTTTTT
>TRBV6-5|.|TRBJ2-3|.
CASSYSGGTSTDTQYF
TGTGCCAGCAGTTACTCGGGTGGGACTAGCACAGATACGCAGTATTTT
>TRBV18|many|TRBJ2-3|.
CASSPRERGTQYF
TGTGCCAGCTCACCAAGGGAGAGGGGTACGCAGTATTTT
>TRBV10-3|few|TRBJ2-3|.
CAISDSADTQYF
TGTGCCATCAGTGACTCGGCTGATACGCAGTATTTT
>TRBV19|once|TRBJ2-3|.
CASSIRQSTDTQYF
TGTGCCAGTAGTATACGTCAGAGCACAGATACGCAGTATTTT
>TRBV12-3/TRBV12-4|few|TRBJ1-2|.
CASSLGGREDGYTF
TGTGCCAGCAGTTTGGGGGGCAGGGAGGATGGCTACACCTTC
>TRBV5-6|few|TRBJ2-3|.
CASSLRVGGYDTQYF
TGTGCCAGCAGCTTGAGGGTAGGAGGGTACGATACGCAGTATTTT
>TRBV27|.|TRBJ1-2|.
CASSFTGHPGFGYTF
TGTGCCAGCAGTTTTACGGGACACCCGGGGTTTGGCTACACCTTC
>TRBV9|few|TRBJ2-1|TRBD2
CASSRGTSGTEQFF
TGTGCCAGCAGCAGAGGGACTAGCGGGACTGAGCAGTTCTTC
>TRBV6-5|few|TRBJ2-7|TRBD1
CASSYRKMGQGVYEQYF
TGTGCCAGCAGTTACAGAAAGATGGGACAGGGGGTCTACGAGCAGTACTTC
>TRBV3-1|few|TRBJ2-5|TRBD2
CASSQDMGLAGGGETQYF
TGTGCCAGCAGCCAAGATATGGGACTAGCGGGAGGAGGAGAGACCCAGTACTTC
>TRBV7-2|many|TRBJ2-5|.
CASARAETQYF
TGTGCCAGCGCCCGAGCGGAGACCCAGTACTTC
>TRBV29-1|.|TRBJ2-7|TRBD2
CSVEGDYTYEQYF
TGCAGCGTTGAAGGGGACTACACCTACGAGCAGTACTTC
>TRBV7-2|many|TRBJ1-1|TRBD1
CASSLGGTDYTEAFF
TGTGCCAGCAGCTTAGGTGGGACAGACTACACTGAAGCTTTCTTT
>TRBV20-1|many|TRBJ2-3|.
CSAEILRGRDTQYF
TGCAGTGCTGAAATCCTCCGGGGGAGAGATACGCAGTATTTT
>TRBV30|.|TRBJ1-5|.
CAWSVEGNQPQHF
TGTGCCTGGAGTGTAGAGGGCAATCAGCCCCAGCATTTT
>TRBV6-2/TRBV6-3|few|TRBJ2-5|.
CASSRLVTYQETQYF
TGTGCCAGCAGCCGACTTGTCACCTACCAAGAGACCCAGTACTTC
>TRBV7-9|.|TRBJ2-2|TRBD1
CASRQKTGGRDTGELFF
TGTGCCAGCAGACAGAAGACAGGGGGCAGGGACACCGGGGAGCTGTTTTTT
>TRBV20-1|.|TRBJ2-7|TRBD2
CSAQTLAGGLYEQYF
TGCAGTGCTCAGACCCTAGCGGGAGGGTTGTACGAGCAGTACTTC
>TRBV20-1|.|TRBJ2-6|.
CSALQPGANVLTF
TGCAGTGCTCTACAACCCGGGGCCAACGTCCTGACTTTC
>TRBV7-2|few|TRBJ1-2|.
CASSPGAGGYTF
TGTGCCAGCAGCCCGGGTGCGGGGGGCTACACCTTC
>TRBV19|few|TRBJ2-2|.
CATPGANTGELFF
TGTGCCACCCCGGGGGCGAACACCGGGGAGCTGTTTTTT
>TRBV10-3|.|TRBJ2-1|.
CAIRNTARDNEQFF
TGTGCCATCAGGAACACGGCGCGGGACAATGAGCAGTTCTTC
>TRBV29-1|few|TRBJ2-5|TRBD1
CSPSWTGEETQYF
TGCAGCCCCTCCTGGACAGGGGAAGAGACCCAGTACTTC
>TRBV12-3/TRBV12-4|.|TRBJ2-1|.
CASIFSGGTYNEQFF
TGTGCCAGCATTTTCTCGGGTGGAACCTACAATGAGCAGTTCTTC
>TRBV19|.|TRBJ1-5|TRBD1
CASRSDRGRGQPQHF
TGTGCCAGTAGATCGGACAGGGGGCGAGGTCAGCCCCAGCATTTT
>TRBV5-1|.|TRBJ2-5|.
CASKVVDQETQYF
TGCGCCAGCAAGGTCGTGGACCAAGAGACCCAGTACTTC
>TRBV7-9|.|TRBJ2-1|.
CASSFQGPYNEQFF
TGTGCCAGCAGCTTTCAAGGGCCCTACAATGAGCAGTTCTTC
>TRBV7-9|many|TRBJ2-1|.
CASSFVDEQFF
TGTGCCAGCAGCTTTGTCGATGAGCAGTTCTTC
>TRBV29-1|few|TRBJ1-4|.
CSAGRLNEKLFF
TGCAGCGCGGGCAGGCTTAATGAAAAACTGTTTTTT
>TRBV20-1|few|TRBJ2-1|TRBD2
CSAETSGRLNEQFF
TGCAGTGCTGAAACTAGCGGGAGGTTGAATGAGCAGTTCTTC
>TRBV10-3|few|TRBJ2-1|.
CAITDRGEQFF
TGTGCCATCACCGACCGGGGAGAGCAGTTCTTC
>TRBV2|.|TRBJ2-3|.
CASNHRADTQYF
TGTGCCAGCAATCACAGGGCAGATACGCAGTATTTT
>TRBV11-2|.|TRBJ2-1|.
CASSFVGESGANEQFF
TGTGCCAGCAGCTTTGTTGGGGAGAGTGGGGCCAATGAGCAGTTCTTC
>TRBV6-2/TRBV6-3|.|TRBJ2-5|TRBD2
CASTLGLAGVIQETQYF
TGTGCCAGCACCCTGGGACTAGCGGGAGTTATTCAAGAGACCCAGTACTTC
>TRBV5-4|.|TRBJ2-3|TRBD2
CASSLGSGTLGDTQYF
TGTGCCAGCAGCTTGGGTAGCGGGACATTAGGAGATACGCAGTATTTT
>TRBV19|few|TRBJ2-1|TRBD2
CASSIAAGTSVMQFF
TGTGCCAGTAGTATCGCTGCCGGGACTAGCGTCATGCAGTTCTTC
>TRBV6-5|.|TRBJ1-1|TRBD1
CAGRTGVNTEAFF
TGTGCCGGGAGGACAGGGGTGAACACTGAAGCTTTCTTT
>TRBV12-5|.|TRBJ2-3|.
CASGLERESTDTQYF
.
>TRBV18|many|TRBJ2-7|.
CASSPSRDEQYF
TGTGCCAGCTCACCCTCCAGGGACGAGCAGTACTTC
>TRBV29-1|many|TRBJ2-7|.
CSVVILGTRQGEYF
TGCAGCGTCGTGATCCTTGGAACCCGTCAAGGGGAGTACTTC